These T cell receptor beta chains were read from a single sample in a study of OX40 agonist ivuxolimab in advanced cancers. Clones were read by immunoSEQ multiplex PCR, and TCRdb kept only the in-frame ones, dropping some. The data hold approximately 20,000 clones, with 85% to 90% observed a single time. This specimen consisted of CD4+ or CD8+ T cells sorted from blood, obtained in a trial of the OX40 agonist ivuxolimab. These receptors originate from an adult with an advanced solid tumor such as melanoma, head and neck, liver or kidney cancer. The CDR3 runs from the conserved cysteine through the conserved F or W. A D gene is named only where the DNA matches it firmly. Only part of the rows carry a size: once, few, many, or a class if the clone is expanded.

cdr3_aa: CASSAISVGQETQYF
cdr3_nt: TGTGCCAGCAGCGCAATCTCAGTCGGCCAAGAGACCCAGTACTTC
j_call: TRBJ2-5
clone_size: NA
v_call: TRBV7-9
d_call: NA

cdr3_aa: CASSSGGAGAFF
cdr3_nt: TGTGCCAGCAGCTCAGGGGGCGCGGGTGCTTTCTTT
j_call: TRBJ1-1
clone_size: NA
v_call: TRBV9
d_call: TRBD1

cdr3_aa: CASSPRTGGVDGYTF
cdr3_nt: TGTGCCAGCAGCCCCCGGACAGGGGGCGTCGATGGCTACACCTTC
j_call: TRBJ1-2
clone_size: NA
v_call: TRBV14
d_call: TRBD1

cdr3_aa: CASDPGQFNEKLFF
cdr3_nt: TGTGCCAGCGACCCGGGACAGTTTAATGAAAAACTGTTTTTT
j_call: TRBJ1-4
clone_size: NA
v_call: TRBV2
d_call: TRBD1

cdr3_aa: CASSADGGQYF
cdr3_nt: TGTGCCAGCAGCGCGGACGGAGGGCAGTACTTC
j_call: TRBJ2-7
clone_size: once
v_call: TRBV7-3
d_call: NA

cdr3_aa: CASSDRGQGYNEQFF
cdr3_nt: TGTGCCAGCAGTGATAGGGGACAGGGCTACAATGAGCAGTTCTTC
j_call: TRBJ2-1
clone_size: NA
v_call: TRBV2
d_call: TRBD1

cdr3_aa: CASSYDLSTDTQYF
cdr3_nt: TGTGCCAGCAGTTACGACTTAAGCACAGATACGCAGTATTTT
j_call: TRBJ2-3
clone_size: NA
v_call: TRBV6-5
d_call: NA

cdr3_aa: CASSLELAGETQYF
cdr3_nt: TGTGCCAGCAGCTTGGAACTAGCTGGAGAGACCCAGTACTTC
j_call: TRBJ2-5
clone_size: NA
v_call: TRBV5-6
d_call: NA

cdr3_aa: CSVAPYDTYEQYF
cdr3_nt: TGCAGCGTGGCCCCTTATGATACCTACGAGCAGTACTTC
j_call: TRBJ2-7
clone_size: NA
v_call: TRBV29-1
d_call: NA

cdr3_aa: CASSEATPFSYEQYF
cdr3_nt: TGTGCCAGCAGTGAAGCGACGCCGTTCTCCTACGAGCAGTACTTC
j_call: TRBJ2-7
clone_size: NA
v_call: TRBV6-1
d_call: NA

cdr3_aa: CASSGSWGNQPQHF
cdr3_nt: TGTGCCAGCAGTGGCAGCTGGGGCAATCAGCCCCAGCATTTT
j_call: TRBJ1-5
clone_size: NA
v_call: TRBV7-9
d_call: NA

cdr3_aa: CASSPYRVSDTQYF
cdr3_nt: TGTGCCAGCAGCCCTTACAGGGTGTCAGATACGCAGTATTTT
j_call: TRBJ2-3
clone_size: NA
v_call: TRBV27
d_call: NA

cdr3_aa: CASRRNVYEQYF
cdr3_nt: TGTGCCAGCAGGCGGAATGTCTACGAGCAGTACTTC
j_call: TRBJ2-7
clone_size: NA
v_call: TRBV6-1
d_call: NA

cdr3_aa: CASSLDSSTKGYEQYF
cdr3_nt: TGTGCCAGCAGCTTAGATTCCTCCACAAAGGGCTACGAGCAGTACTTC
j_call: TRBJ2-7
clone_size: NA
v_call: TRBV7-9
d_call: NA

cdr3_aa: CASSPSPGTGVADTQYF
cdr3_nt: TGTGCCAGCAGTCCTTCCCCCGGGACAGGGGTTGCGGATACGCAGTATTTT
j_call: TRBJ2-3
clone_size: NA
v_call: TRBV27
d_call: TRBD1

cdr3_aa: CASSSLKQLRGTEAFF
cdr3_nt: TGTGCCAGCAGCTCCCTGAAACAATTACGAGGGACTGAAGCTTTCTTT
j_call: TRBJ1-1
clone_size: few
v_call: TRBV7-6
d_call: NA

cdr3_aa: CSVEDRTGDGYTF
cdr3_nt: TGCAGCGTTGAAGATAGGACAGGGGATGGCTACACCTTC
j_call: TRBJ1-2
clone_size: NA
v_call: TRBV29-1
d_call: TRBD1

cdr3_aa: CASSSPLSGRAYEQYF
cdr3_nt: TGTGCCAGCAGCTCCCCGCTCAGCGGGAGGGCTTACGAGCAGTACTTC
j_call: TRBJ2-7
clone_size: NA
v_call: TRBV5-6
d_call: TRBD2

cdr3_aa: CASSQESPPNSDTQYF
cdr3_nt: TGCGCCAGCAGCCAAGAGTCCCCTCCCAATTCCGATACGCAGTATTTT
j_call: TRBJ2-3
clone_size: large
v_call: TRBV4-1
d_call: NA

cdr3_aa: CASSSVKGAGRTYNEQFF
cdr3_nt: TGTGCCAGCAGCTCGGTAAAAGGAGCGGGGCGAACCTACAATGAGCAGTTCTTC
j_call: TRBJ2-1
clone_size: NA
v_call: TRBV7-9
d_call: TRBD2

cdr3_aa: CASSFPGGPYEQYF
cdr3_nt: TGTGCCAGCAGCTTCCCGGGGGGACCCTACGAGCAGTACTTC
j_call: TRBJ2-7
clone_size: NA
v_call: TRBV7-9
d_call: TRBD2

cdr3_aa: CATRGGDGFGNTIYF
cdr3_nt: TGTGCCACTCGAGGAGGGGATGGCTTCGGAAACACCATATATTTT
j_call: TRBJ1-3
clone_size: NA
v_call: TRBV11-1
d_call: NA

cdr3_aa: CASSWKPSYEQYF
cdr3_nt: TGTGCCAGCAGTTGGAAACCCTCCTACGAGCAGTACTTC
j_call: TRBJ2-7
clone_size: NA
v_call: TRBV6-6
d_call: NA

cdr3_aa: CASSQERGSLYYGYTF
cdr3_nt: TGCGCCAGCAGCCAAGAGCGCGGGTCGCTCTACTATGGCTACACCTTC
j_call: TRBJ1-2
clone_size: NA
v_call: TRBV4-1
d_call: NA

cdr3_aa: CASNLEDGYTF
cdr3_nt: TGTGCCAGCAATTTGGAGGATGGCTACACCTTC
j_call: TRBJ1-2
clone_size: NA
v_call: TRBV2
d_call: NA

cdr3_aa: CASSVGVFGYTF
cdr3_nt: TGTGCCAGCAGCGTAGGAGTCTTCGGCTACACCTTC
j_call: TRBJ1-2
clone_size: NA
v_call: TRBV9
d_call: NA

cdr3_aa: CASSFGPHEQFF
cdr3_nt: TGTGCCAGCAGCTTTGGCCCTCATGAGCAGTTCTTC
j_call: TRBJ2-1
clone_size: NA
v_call: TRBV7-9
d_call: NA

cdr3_aa: CSVEAGKNYGYTF
cdr3_nt: TGCAGCGTTGAGGCAGGAAAAAACTATGGCTACACCTTC
j_call: TRBJ1-2
clone_size: few
v_call: TRBV29-1
d_call: NA

cdr3_aa: CASSSYVVPRIDQPQHF
cdr3_nt: TGTGCCAGCAGCTCATATGTGGTTCCTAGGATCGATCAGCCCCAGCATTTT
j_call: TRBJ1-5
clone_size: NA
v_call: TRBV5-5
d_call: NA

cdr3_aa: CASSLANEQFF
cdr3_nt: TGTGCCAGCAGCCTAGCCAATGAGCAGTTCTTC
j_call: TRBJ2-1
clone_size: once
v_call: TRBV11-2
d_call: NA

cdr3_aa: CASSVSTEAASPLHF
cdr3_nt: TGTGCCAGCAGCGTATCGACAGAGGCTGCTTCACCCCTCCACTTT
j_call: TRBJ1-6
clone_size: NA
v_call: TRBV9
d_call: NA

cdr3_aa: CASSQSPGETQYF
cdr3_nt: TGCGCCAGCAGTCAATCGCCAGGAGAGACCCAGTACTTC
j_call: TRBJ2-5
clone_size: NA
v_call: TRBV23-1
d_call: NA

cdr3_aa: CAWRTGDRLNTIYF
cdr3_nt: TGTGCCTGGAGGACGGGAGACCGCCTAAACACCATATATTTT
j_call: TRBJ1-3
clone_size: NA
v_call: TRBV30
d_call: NA

cdr3_aa: CASMAGGNEQFF
cdr3_nt: TGTGCCAGCATGGCAGGGGGCAATGAGCAGTTCTTC
j_call: TRBJ2-1
clone_size: NA
v_call: TRBV27
d_call: TRBD1

cdr3_aa: CASSLRSGGAGKTQYF
cdr3_nt: TGTGCCAGCAGTTTGCGTAGCGGGGGGGCCGGGAAGACCCAGTACTTC
j_call: TRBJ2-5
clone_size: NA
v_call: TRBV27
d_call: TRBD2